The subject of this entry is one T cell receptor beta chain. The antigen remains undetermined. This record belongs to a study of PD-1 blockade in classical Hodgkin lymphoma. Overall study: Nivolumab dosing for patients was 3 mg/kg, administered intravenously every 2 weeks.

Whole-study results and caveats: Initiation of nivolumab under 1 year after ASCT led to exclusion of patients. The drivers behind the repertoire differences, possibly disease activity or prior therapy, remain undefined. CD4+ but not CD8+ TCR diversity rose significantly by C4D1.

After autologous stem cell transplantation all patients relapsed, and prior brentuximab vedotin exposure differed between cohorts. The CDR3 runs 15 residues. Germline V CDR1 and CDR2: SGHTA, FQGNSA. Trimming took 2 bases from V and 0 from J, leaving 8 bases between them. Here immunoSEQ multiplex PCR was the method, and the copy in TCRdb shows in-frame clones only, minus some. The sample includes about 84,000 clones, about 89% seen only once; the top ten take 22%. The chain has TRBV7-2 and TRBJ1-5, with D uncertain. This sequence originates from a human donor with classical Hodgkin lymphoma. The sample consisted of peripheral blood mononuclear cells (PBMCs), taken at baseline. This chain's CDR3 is CASSLYGLSNQPQHF. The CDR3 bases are TGTGCCAGCAGCTTATATGGCCTTAGCAATCAGCCCCAGCATTTT.